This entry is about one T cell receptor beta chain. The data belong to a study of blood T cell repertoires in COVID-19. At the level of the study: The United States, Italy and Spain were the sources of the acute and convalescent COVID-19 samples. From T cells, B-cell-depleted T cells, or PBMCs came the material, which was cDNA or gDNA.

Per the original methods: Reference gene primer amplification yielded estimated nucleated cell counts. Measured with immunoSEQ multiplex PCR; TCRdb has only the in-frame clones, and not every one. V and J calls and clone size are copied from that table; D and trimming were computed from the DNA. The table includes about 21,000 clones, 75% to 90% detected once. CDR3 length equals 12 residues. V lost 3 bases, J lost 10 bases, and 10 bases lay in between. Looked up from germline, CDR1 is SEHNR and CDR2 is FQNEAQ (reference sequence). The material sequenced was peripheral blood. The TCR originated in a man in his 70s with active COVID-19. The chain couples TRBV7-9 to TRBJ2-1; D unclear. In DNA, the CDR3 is TGTGCCAGCAGCTTCCTCCTACCCGAGCAGTTCTTC. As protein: CASSFLLPEQFF.